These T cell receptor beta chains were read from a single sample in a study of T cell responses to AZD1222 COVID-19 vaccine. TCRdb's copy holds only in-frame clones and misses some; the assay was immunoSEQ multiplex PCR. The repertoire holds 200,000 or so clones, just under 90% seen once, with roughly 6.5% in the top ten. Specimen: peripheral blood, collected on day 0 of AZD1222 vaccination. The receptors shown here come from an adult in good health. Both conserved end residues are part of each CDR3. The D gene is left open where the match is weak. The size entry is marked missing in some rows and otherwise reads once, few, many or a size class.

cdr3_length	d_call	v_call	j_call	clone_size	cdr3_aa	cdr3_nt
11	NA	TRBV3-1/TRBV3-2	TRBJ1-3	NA	CASSQRNTIYF	TGTGCCAGCAGCCAGCGAAACACCATATATTTT
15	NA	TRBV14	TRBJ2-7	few	CASSQDFGTASEQYF	TGTGCCAGCAGCCAAGATTTTGGCACCGCTAGCGAGCAGTACTTC
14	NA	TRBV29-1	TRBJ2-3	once	CSVRQNPSTDTQYF	TGCAGCGTTCGACAGAACCCTAGCACAGATACGCAGTATTTT
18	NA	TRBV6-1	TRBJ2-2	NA	CASSEQTGTPANTGELFF	TGTGCCAGCAGTGAACAAACCGGGACCCCTGCGAACACCGGGGAGCTGTTTTTT
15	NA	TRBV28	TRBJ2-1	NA	CASSFLAKGYNEQFF	TGTGCCAGCAGTTTCTTGGCGAAAGGGTACAATGAGCAGTTCTTC
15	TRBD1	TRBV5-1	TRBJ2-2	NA	CASSFGTVNTGELFF	TGCGCCAGCAGCTTTGGGACAGTAAACACCGGGGAGCTGTTTTTT
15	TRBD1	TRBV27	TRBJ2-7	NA	CASSLRGQGTYEQYF	TGTGCCAGCAGCCTCCGGGGACAGGGAACCTACGAGCAGTACTTC
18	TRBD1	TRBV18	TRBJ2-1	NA	CASSPRTGQQSSYNEQFF	TGTGCCAGCTCACCCCGGACGGGACAGCAGAGCTCCTACAATGAGCAGTTCTTC
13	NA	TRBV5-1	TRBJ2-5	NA	CASNGGSGETQYF	TGCGCCAGCAACGGCGGTTCCGGGGAGACCCAGTACTTC
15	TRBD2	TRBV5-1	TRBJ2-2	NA	CASSPGLAVSGELFF	TGCGCCAGCAGCCCGGGACTAGCGGTCTCCGGGGAGCTGTTTTTT
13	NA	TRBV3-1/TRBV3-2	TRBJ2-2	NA	CASSRHNTGELFF	TGTGCCAGCAGCAGACATAACACCGGGGAGCTGTTTTTT
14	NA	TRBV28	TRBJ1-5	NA	CASSFDSTTWPQHF	TGTGCCAGCAGTTTTGACTCAACCACCTGGCCCCAGCATTTT
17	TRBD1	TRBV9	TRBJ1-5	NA	CASSVTGTGVGNQPQHF	TGTGCCAGCAGCGTCACCGGGACAGGGGTCGGCAATCAGCCCCAGCATTTT
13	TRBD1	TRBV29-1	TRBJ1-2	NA	CSARDRVGYGYTF	TGCAGCGCCCGGGACAGGGTGGGCTATGGCTACACCTTC
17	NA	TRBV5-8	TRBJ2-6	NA	CASSLGAWGSGANVLTF	TGTGCCAGCAGCTTGGGGGCGTGGGGTTCCGGGGCCAACGTCCTGACTTTC
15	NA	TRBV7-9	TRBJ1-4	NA	CASSRVGATNEKLFF	TGTGCCAGCAGCCGTGTAGGTGCAACTAATGAAAAACTGTTTTTT
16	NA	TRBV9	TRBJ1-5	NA	CASSVIAGGFDQPQHF	TGTGCCAGCAGCGTAATCGCCGGGGGTTTCGATCAGCCCCAGCATTTT
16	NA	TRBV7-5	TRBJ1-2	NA	CARPPFVREIYYGYTF	TGTGCCAGACCCCCCTTTGTTAGGGAAATTTACTATGGCTACACCTTC
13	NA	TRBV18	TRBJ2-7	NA	CASSRGTDYEQYF	TGTGCCAGCTCACGGGGGACCGACTACGAGCAGTACTTC
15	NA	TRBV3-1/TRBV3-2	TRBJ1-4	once	CASTLGQQKNEKLFF	TGTGCCAGCACCCTCGGACAGCAAAAGAATGAAAAACTGTTTTTT
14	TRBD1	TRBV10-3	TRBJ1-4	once	CAISKQGAEEKLFF	TGTGCCATCAGTAAACAGGGGGCCGAGGAAAAACTGTTTTTT
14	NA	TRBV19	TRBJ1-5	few	CASTLTLSNQPQHF	TGTGCCAGTACCCTGACCCTTAGCAATCAGCCCCAGCATTTT
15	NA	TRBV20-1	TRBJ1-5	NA	CSASTPRLSDQPQHF	TGCAGTGCTAGTACCCCCAGGTTGAGCGATCAGCCCCAGCATTTT
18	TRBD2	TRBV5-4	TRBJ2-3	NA	CASSLRLAGGGSTDTQYF	TGTGCCAGCAGCTTAAGACTAGCGGGGGGCGGAAGCACAGATACGCAGTATTTT
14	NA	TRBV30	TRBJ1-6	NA	CAWSEISENSPLHF	TGTGCCTGGAGTGAAATTTCCGAGAATTCACCCCTCCACTTT
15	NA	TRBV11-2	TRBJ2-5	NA	CASSPQEDFRGTQYF	TGTGCCAGCAGCCCGCAGGAGGACTTCCGGGGGACCCAGTACTTC
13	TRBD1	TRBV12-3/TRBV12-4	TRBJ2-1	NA	CASMERGLSAQFF	TGTGCCAGCATGGAAAGGGGGCTCAGTGCGCAGTTCTTC
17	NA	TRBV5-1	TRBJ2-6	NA	CASSLKTGPSGANVLTF	TGCGCCAGCAGCCTGAAAACAGGTCCCTCTGGGGCCAACGTCCTGACTTTC
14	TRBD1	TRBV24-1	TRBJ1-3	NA	CATSEDRAPNTIYF	TGTGCCACCAGTGAAGACAGGGCCCCCAACACCATATATTTT
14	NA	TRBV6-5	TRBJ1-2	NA	CASKRSGANYGYTF	TGTGCCAGCAAAAGATCGGGGGCCAACTATGGCTACACCTTC
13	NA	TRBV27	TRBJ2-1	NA	CASSFVMGGGQFF	TGTGCCAGCAGTTTTGTCATGGGTGGTGGGCAGTTCTTC